This T cell receptor beta chain was documented in a study of T cell repertoires in cytomegalovirus infection. Study-wide results and caveats: Identification of carriers of CMV plus the relevant HLA was performed using cumulative public TCR beta family frequency.

TCRdb re-called the reads through MiXCR, storing one row per CDR3 protein. The repertoire holds about half a million distinct CDR3 sequences, with roughly 43% as singletons. Germline assignment: CDR1 ENHRY and CDR2 SYGVKD. This CDR3 is built from 14 residues. V shed 6 bases and J 5 bases; nucleotides not matched to a gene: 3. Of note for this clonotype: The antigen remains unidentified. The conserved final phenylalanine or tryptophan is absent from the CDR3, which likely points to a read error.

Source: cultured PBMCs, taken from culture after CMV antigen stimulation. The chain links TRBV10-3 to TRBJ2-1, with TRBD2 matching 11 bases. This clonotype was sampled from a human donor in good health (CMV status not recorded). Some clones in this sample may be carry-over from other donors' samples. The CDR3 DNA reads as TGTGCCATCAGGGGACTAGCGGAAAACAATGAGCAGTTCCTC. Its translation: CAIRGLAENNEQFL.